This TCR beta chain was observed in a study of CD8 T cells in ankylosing spondylitis. Germline V gene sequence: CDR1 DFQATT, CDR2 SNEGSKA (reference sequence). J lost 8 bases, V lost 6 bases, and 7 bases had no gene match. The CDR3 consists of 13 residues. This clonotype showed up just a few times. The antigen is unknown. Using quantitative 5'-RACE with molecular barcodes, the authors made TCR beta libraries. TCRdb used MiXCR to reprocess the 5' RACE reads, holding one entry per CDR3 protein. This sample yields about 250,000 distinct CDR3 sequences, of which more than 9% are seen a single time; approximately 2.5% belongs to the top ten. Findings and caveats of the study: Those disease-linked clones were CD8+; they were also relatively rare in peripheral blood. Disease-linked clones reportedly concentrated significantly in matched ankylosing spondylitis synovial fluid. Within ankylosing spondylitis blood, a TCR beta motif made up of seven or eight highly homologous variants appeared to be characteristic.

Input material: blood, either unsorted or a sorted T cell fraction (not recorded which). The V and J genes are TRBV20-1 and TRBJ1-6; the match to TRBD1 covers 7 bases. This receptor was taken from a male donor with ankylosing spondylitis or in good health (not recorded which). In nucleotides, the CDR3 is TGCAGTGCCCCTCAGGGGGAGTATTCACCCCTCCACTTT. Translation gives CSAPQGEYSPLHF.